This record looks at one T cell receptor (beta chain) sequence and its context. The CDR3 extends over 17 amino acids. Germline V gene lookup returns CDR1 LNHDA and CDR2 SQIVND (reference sequence). V shed 3 bases and J shed 0 bases, with 12 bases lying between them. Produced via immunoSEQ multiplex PCR; TCRdb's table is partial and in-frame only. The sample holds fewer than 350,000 clones, approximately 90% seen once. The cohort comprised adults aged roughly 18 to 90 years residing in under 30 US areas. This sample was included in a study of blood T cell repertoires in COVID-19. The rearrangement joins TRBV19 to TRBJ2-6, with D perhaps TRBD2 (6 bases). The sample consisted of PBMCs or T cells enriched from blood (not recorded which). This receptor was taken from a man aged 35-49 years who had been exposed to COVID-19. CDR3 region: CASSMGAGYSGANVLTF. The CDR3 coding sequence is TGTGCCAGTAGTATGGGCGCGGGGTACTCTGGGGCCAACGTCCTGACTTTC.